These T cell receptor beta chains were read from a single sample in a study of T cell repertoires in cytomegalovirus infection. TCRdb analysed the reads with MiXCR anew, one entry per CDR3 protein. Of about 600,000 distinct CDR3 sequences listed, 24% are singletons. Material: CD8+ T cells from PBMCs. Receptor source: a human donor in good health (CMV status not recorded). Some clones in this sample may be carry-over from other donors' samples. Both conserved end residues are part of each CDR3. The order of the fields is clone size, D gene, V gene, J gene, CDR3 protein, CDR3 DNA. A D gene is named only where the DNA matches it firmly. Expanded clones get a size class; other rows say once, few or many, or leave the size out.

NA	NA	TRBV27	TRBJ1-1	CASSLFFGSNTEAFF	TGTGCCAGCAGTTTATTTTTCGGCAGTAACACTGAAGCTTTCTTT
NA	NA	TRBV29-1	TRBJ2-1	CSVIAWGKNEQFF	TGCAGCGTTATCGCGTGGGGGAAAAATGAGCAGTTCTTC
NA	TRBD1	TRBV28	TRBJ1-4	CASSLLPGQGATNEKLFF	TGTGCCAGCAGTCTGCTACCGGGACAGGGGGCCACCAATGAAAAACTGTTTTTT
NA	TRBD1	TRBV4-3	TRBJ2-3	CASSQNRGRSTDTQYF	TGCGCCAGCAGCCAGAACAGGGGTAGGAGCACAGATACGCAGTATTTT
many	TRBD2	TRBV7-2	TRBJ2-5	CASSTGLAETQYF	TGTGCCAGCAGCACGGGACTAGCGGAGACCCAGTACTTC
many	TRBD1	TRBV7-9	TRBJ2-7	CASSPDRGEHEQYF	TGTGCCAGCAGCCCAGACAGGGGAGAACACGAGCAGTACTTC
few	NA	TRBV7-9	TRBJ1-1	CASTDAAGVNTEAFF	TGTGCCAGCACCGATGCTGCGGGGGTGAACACTGAAGCTTTCTTT
NA	NA	TRBV2	TRBJ2-2	CASLTETGELFF	TGTGCCAGCCTCACAGAGACCGGGGAGCTGTTTTTT
NA	NA	TRBV19	TRBJ1-2	CASSPRTAYGYTF	TGTGCCAGTAGTCCCCGGACAGCCTATGGCTACACCTTC
many	NA	TRBV6-5	TRBJ1-3	CASSYGGIGNTIYF	TGTGCCAGCAGTTACGGGGGAATTGGAAACACCATATATTTT
many	NA	TRBV7-9	TRBJ2-1	CASSLDPGSSEQFF	TGTGCCAGCAGCTTAGATCCAGGGAGCTCTGAGCAGTTCTTC
NA	NA	TRBV5-5	TRBJ2-1	CASSHTGLSEQFF	TGTGCCAGCAGCCACACAGGGCTGAGTGAGCAGTTCTTC
few	NA	TRBV6-8	TRBJ2-3	CASSYVSLGGTSTDTQYF	TGTGCCAGCAGTTACGTCTCCCTAGGCGGGACTAGCACAGATACGCAGTATTTT
NA	NA	TRBV7-9	TRBJ1-2	CANTPPPVGISNYGYTF	TGTGCCAACACCCCCCCGCCCGTTGGGATATCTAACTATGGCTACACCTTC
NA	NA	TRBV20-1	TRBJ1-1	CSAKQIQNTEAFF	TGCAGTGCTAAGCAAATTCAAAACACTGAAGCTTTCTTT
few	NA	TRBV4-1	TRBJ2-2	CASDGTPTVNTGELFF	TGCGCCAGCGACGGGACCCCGACAGTCAACACCGGGGAGCTGTTTTTT
few	TRBD1	TRBV29-1	TRBJ1-2	CSADRGANYGYTF	TGCAGCGCAGACAGGGGAGCTAACTATGGCTACACCTTC
NA	NA	TRBV4-1	TRBJ2-1	CASSPGMEGNEQFF	TGCGCCAGCAGCCCAGGGATGGAGGGCAATGAGCAGTTCTTC
few	TRBD1	TRBV11-1	TRBJ1-6	CASSMDRSSYNSPLHF	TGTGCCAGCAGCATGGACAGGAGCTCCTATAATTCACCCCTCCACTTT
few	NA	TRBV14	TRBJ2-5	CASSQVLSPRPETQYF	TGTGCCAGCAGCCAAGTTTTAAGCCCCCGTCCGGAGACCCAGTACTTC
many	NA	TRBV7-9	TRBJ1-1	CASSSRSGRSGVEAFF	TGTGCCAGCAGCTCCCGCAGTGGGAGGAGCGGGGTTGAAGCTTTCTTT
many	NA	TRBV7-2	TRBJ2-7	CASSLVGLREEQYF	TGTGCCAGCAGCTTAGTGGGCCTTCGGGAGGAGCAGTACTTC
many	NA	TRBV4-1	TRBJ1-1	CASSQEGLNTEAFF	TGCGCCAGCAGCCAAGAGGGCCTTAACACTGAAGCTTTCTTT
few	NA	TRBV28	TRBJ1-1	CASILPGPVREAFF	TGTGCCAGCATTCTACCGGGCCCCGTTAGAGAAGCTTTCTTT
NA	NA	TRBV9	TRBJ2-1	CASSVLRDEQFF	TGTGCCAGCAGCGTTCTTCGGGATGAGCAGTTCTTC
few	TRBD2	TRBV2	TRBJ2-3	CASSEEGAGADTQYF	TGTGCCAGCAGTGAGGAAGGAGCGGGGGCAGATACGCAGTATTTT
many	NA	TRBV7-8	TRBJ2-1	CASSAPDWDEQFF	TGTGCCAGCAGCGCTCCCGACTGGGATGAGCAGTTCTTC
many	NA	TRBV7-2	TRBJ2-1	CASSLGVLSYNEQFF	TGTGCCAGCAGCCTAGGGGTGTTAAGCTACAATGAGCAGTTCTTC
few	NA	TRBV15	TRBJ1-2	CATSSRLYYGYTF	TGTGCCACCAGTAGCCGGCTCTACTATGGCTACACCTTC
NA	NA	TRBV20-1	TRBJ1-4	CSARPNAGYNEKLFF	TGCAGTGCTAGGCCCAACGCAGGGTATAATGAAAAACTGTTTTTT
many	NA	TRBV12-5	TRBJ2-5	CASGSEPTRRRETQYF	TGTGCTAGTGGTTCAGAACCCACTAGGCGGAGAGAGACCCAGTACTTC
NA	TRBD1	TRBV19	TRBJ2-5	CASSILRGHQETQYF	TGTGCCAGTAGTATATTGAGGGGGCACCAAGAGACCCAGTACTTC
NA	TRBD1	TRBV14	TRBJ1-1	CASSQVDRGLFGDTEAFF	TGTGCCAGCAGCCAAGTAGACAGGGGGCTGTTTGGTGACACTGAAGCTTTCTTT
few	TRBD2	TRBV5-1	TRBJ2-2	CASSLFASGAGELFF	TGCGCCAGCAGCTTGTTTGCTAGCGGGGCCGGGGAGCTGTTTTTT
many	NA	TRBV4-1	TRBJ2-1	CASSQDREQFF	TGCGCCAGCAGCCAAGATCGGGAGCAGTTCTTC
few	NA	TRBV6-5	TRBJ2-1	CASSLTGTPSSYNEQFF	TGTGCCAGCAGTTTAACCGGGACACCGAGCTCCTACAATGAGCAGTTCTTC
NA	TRBD2	TRBV5-1	TRBJ2-3	CASSFVVAGTSTDTQYF	TGCGCCAGCAGCTTCGTAGTAGCGGGGACTAGCACAGATACGCAGTATTTT
many	NA	TRBV7-6	TRBJ1-1	CASSFVAQGNLNTEAFF	TGTGCCAGCAGCTTCGTTGCCCAGGGCAACCTGAACACTGAAGCTTTCTTT
few	TRBD1	TRBV24-1	TRBJ2-5	CATSDLSGGQGETQYF	TGTGCCACCAGTGATTTGTCCGGGGGACAGGGAGAGACCCAGTACTTC
few	NA	TRBV19	TRBJ1-6	CASSIGGSPLHF	TGTGCCAGTAGTATAGGGGGTTCACCCCTCCACTTT
few	NA	TRBV6-1	TRBJ2-1	CAGGSQVIGGNEQFF	TGTGCCGGCGGGTCCCAAGTCATCGGGGGAAATGAGCAGTTCTTC
NA	NA	TRBV20-1	TRBJ2-1	CSARTASDYNEQFF	TGCAGTGCTAGGACCGCTTCAGACTACAATGAGCAGTTCTTC
NA	NA	TRBV6-5	TRBJ1-1	CVSSSMNTEAFF	TGTGTCAGCAGCAGCATGAACACTGAAGCTTTCTTT